The 9 T cell receptor beta chains below were found in one sample sequenced in a study of response to subunit inactivated influenza vaccine (dated by TCRdb to 2016 to 2019). Library preparation was by RT-PCR. Sequencing was performed on an Illumina HiSeq 2500. TCRdb reran the public reads through fastp at Q25 and MiXCR, keeping productive beta chains. Every distinct CDR3 protein forms one entry, paired with its most common genes and DNA. The sample contains some 500,000 distinct CDR3 sequences, about 25% of them found a single time. The ten largest make up approximately 2% of the sample. The material sequenced was CD4+ T cells sorted from PBMCs, taken 4 to 6 days after vaccination. Receptor source: a man aged 50 to 60 who received an inactivated influenza vaccine. Donor details come from another sample of the same person, matched by shared clones.

The sample holds many counts of this clonotype. The chain links TRBV6-1 to TRBJ2-5, with TRBD2 as a possible D gene (5 bases). This CDR3 spans 14 amino acids. Germline assignment: CDR1 MNHNS and CDR2 SASEGT. Trimming cost V 5 bases and J 3 bases, with 13 bases left between them. This CDR3 reads CASSNLLGKETQYF. CDR3 coding DNA: TGTGCCAGCAGTAATCTACTAGGAAAAGAGACCCAGTACTTC.

This clonotype occurred a few times. The chain carries TRBV20-1 and TRBJ1-5; D is unresolved. The CDR3 spans 15 residues. V gave up 0 bases and J gave up 3 bases, with 12 bases separating them. The germline V gene has CDR1 DFQATT and CDR2 SNEGSKA (reference sequence). The CDR3: CSARESGRFNQPQHF. In nucleotides, the CDR3 is TGCAGTGCTAGAGAATCAGGCCGCTTCAATCAGCCCCAGCATTTT.

V usage is TRBV20-1 and J usage is TRBJ2-1; 13 bases agree with TRBD2. The ends lost 5 bases at V and 7 bases at J; junction bases unmatched: 8. The CDR3 length is 15 residues. Per germline, CDR1 DFQATT and CDR2 SNEGSKA (reference sequence). The CDR3 is CSAQKGLAGLNEQFF. CDR3 coding DNA: TGCAGTGCTCAAAAGGGACTAGCGGGATTAAATGAGCAGTTCTTC.

In its sample, this clonotype was seen a few times. V usage is TRBV3-1 and J usage is TRBJ2-1; 11 bases align to TRBD2. J lost 8 bases, V lost 2 bases, and 5 bases had no gene match. Germline V CDR1 and CDR2: LGHDT, YNNKEL (reference sequence). The CDR3 is made up of 15 amino acids. The CDR3 spells CASSQRTSGLHEQFF. In DNA, the CDR3 is TGTGCCAGCAGCCAAAGGACTAGCGGGTTACATGAGCAGTTCTTC.

This rearrangement joins TRBV15 to TRBJ1-2, with no clear D. The length of the CDR3 is 14 residues. The germline V gene encodes CDR1 LNHNV and CDR2 YYDKDF (reference sequence). V was pared by 5 bases and J by 4 bases, with 14 bases between. This CDR3 reads CATSQGRAVYGYTF. DNA for the CDR3: TGTGCCACCAGCCAAGGGCGGGCCGTCTATGGCTACACCTTC.

V gene TRBV6-1 combines with J gene TRBJ2-2, with 7 bases aligning to TRBD1. Trimming at V came to 6 bases and at J to 4 bases, leaving 8 bases not matched to a gene. CDR1 is MNHNS and CDR2 is SASEGT in the germline V gene. The CDR3 is 15 residues long. CDR3 coding DNA: TGTGCCAGCAGCCCGGACAGGCATACCACCGGGGAGCTGTTTTTT. Its protein is CASSPDRHTTGELFF.

V usage is TRBV4-3 and J usage is TRBJ2-3, with unresolved D. The CDR3 covers 16 residues. Germline assignment: CDR1 LGHNA and CDR2 YSLEER. Trimming stripped 0 bases from V and 3 bases from J, with 13 bases between. CDR3 nucleotides: TGCGCCAGCAGCCAAGATTGGGCAGGTCGAACAGATACGCAGTATTTT. Amino acids: CASSQDWAGRTDTQYF.

The table lists this clonotype with a few counts. The V gene is TRBV28, the J gene TRBJ2-7; 9 bases agree with TRBD1. Germline CDR1 reads MDHEN; CDR2 reads SYDVKM. The CDR3 extends over 14 amino acids. The trim removed 6 bases at V and 7 bases at J, leaving 10 bases unmatched. The CDR3 spells CASSTRTGAREQYF. The CDR3 nucleotides read TGTGCCAGCAGCACAAGGACAGGGGCGAGGGAGCAGTACTTC.

The rearrangement joins TRBV10-3 to TRBJ2-3; 9 positions agree with TRBD2. The CDR3 sequence is 14 residues long. Trimming took 4 bases from V and 4 from J; bases not matched to a gene: 3. Per germline, CDR1 ENHRY and CDR2 SYGVKD. The chain's CDR3 is CAISGGGRADTQYF. Written as DNA, the CDR3 is TGTGCCATCAGTGGAGGCGGGAGGGCAGATACGCAGTATTTT.